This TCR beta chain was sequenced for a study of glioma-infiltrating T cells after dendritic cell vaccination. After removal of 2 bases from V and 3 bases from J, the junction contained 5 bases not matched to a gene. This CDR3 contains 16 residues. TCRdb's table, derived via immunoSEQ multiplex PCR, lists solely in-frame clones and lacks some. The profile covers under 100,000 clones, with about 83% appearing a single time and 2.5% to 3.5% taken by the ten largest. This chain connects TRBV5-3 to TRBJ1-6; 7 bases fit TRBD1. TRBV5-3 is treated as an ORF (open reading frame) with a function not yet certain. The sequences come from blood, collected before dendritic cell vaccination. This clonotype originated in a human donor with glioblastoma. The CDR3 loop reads CARSLNDRDYNSPLHF. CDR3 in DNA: TGTGCCAGAAGCTTAAACGACAGGGACTATAATTCACCCCTCCACTTT.